This T cell receptor (beta chain) was captured in a study of tumor-infiltrating lymphocytes in localized non-small cell lung cancer. Whole-study context: Patients included smokers and never-smokers with various histologies, some sampled after neoadjuvant chemotherapy. Overall study results and limits: Available tissue quantity limited TCR sequencing to a patient subset.

Comments on this clone: The antigen is not known.

The table came from immunoSEQ multiplex PCR; TCRdb's copy has only in-frame clones and leaves some out. The sample lists 8,000 to 9,500 clones, around 77% occurring once. The germline gives CDR1 SQVTM, CDR2 ANQGSEA. The CDR3 covers 14 residues. V lost 4 bases and J lost 6, with 16 bases in between. Sequenced: uninvolved lung tissue not adjacent to the tumor. V gene TRBV29-1 combines with J gene TRBJ1-5, with D perhaps matching TRBD1 (6 bases). This receptor was identified in a human donor with non-small cell lung cancer. CDR3 coding DNA: TGCAGCGTTGGGTCAGGCAGGGGTGGTCAGCCCCAGCATTTT. It is translated as CSVGSGRGGQPQHF.